The T cell receptor (beta chain) described here comes from a study of cytomegalovirus exposure and HLA in healthy donors. This CDR3 is built from 14 residues. Per germline, CDR1 LNHDA and CDR2 SQIVND (reference sequence). J gave up 7 bases and V 4 bases, and 6 bases lay outside the gene matches. PCR employed 60 Vbeta and 13 Jbeta primers. Using immunoSEQ multiplex PCR, the repertoire was profiled, and TCRdb retains in-frame clones only, with some absent. This table has about 150,000 clones, about three quarters appearing once. Study-wide findings and caveats: It was reported that TCR beta sequences correctly inferred the HLA-A and HLA-B alleles for most subjects. Later findings reportedly placed an Asian-associated ancestry cluster below the approximately 700-donor mean for N-insertions. It emerged from a later analysis that several of the most significant clusters appeared to be linked to common viral pathogens.

On this clone: As yet, its antigen is unknown.

This receptor was taken from a woman between 25 and 40 years old in good health and CMV-seronegative. The sequenced sample consisted of PBMCs. V and J are TRBV19 and TRBJ1-4, with 7 positions matching TRBD1. The DNA of the CDR3 is TGTGCCAGTAGTACCGGGACAGCGGGTGAAAAACTGTTTTTT. Its translation is CASSTGTAGEKLFF.